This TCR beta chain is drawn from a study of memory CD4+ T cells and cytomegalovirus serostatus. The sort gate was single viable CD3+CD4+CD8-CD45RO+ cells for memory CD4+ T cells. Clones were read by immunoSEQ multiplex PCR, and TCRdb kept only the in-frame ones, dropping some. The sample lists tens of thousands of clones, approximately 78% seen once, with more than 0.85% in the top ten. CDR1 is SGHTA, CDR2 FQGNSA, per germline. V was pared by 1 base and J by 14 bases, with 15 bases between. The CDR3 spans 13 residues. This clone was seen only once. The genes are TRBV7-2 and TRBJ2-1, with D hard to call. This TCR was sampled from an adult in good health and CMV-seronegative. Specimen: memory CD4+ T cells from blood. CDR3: CASSLGTNLGKFF. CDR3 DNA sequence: TGTGCCAGCAGCTTAGGAACGAATTTGGGGAAGTTCTTC.